Below, one T cell receptor (beta chain) is given with its context. The antigen it recognizes is unknown. No clone much larger than this one lies a single base away; base qualities are absent. The germline V gene supplies CDR1 SGHTA and CDR2 FQGNSA. Its CDR3 holds 14 amino acids, cysteine through phenylalanine. Of all the DNA, just the CDR3 is kept, 42 bases in frame from base 1. The V end loses 5 bases and the J end loses 6 bases, and a stretch of 17 bases separates them. The entire amount of isolated RNA was reverse transcribed using the High Capacity cDNA Reverse Transcription Kit, so the sequenced TCRB transcripts were expressed ones. Deep immunoSEQ sequencing was applied to naive, central memory and regulatory T cell samples, giving an average of roughly 3.6 million total reads per sample. Sorted cells were lysed in RLT buffer and RNA was extracted with DNase-treated RNeasy Micro or Mini kits, depending on cell number. Each cell subset was processed on its own to prevent cross-contamination, while patient and healthy donor samples were processed together. The immunoSEQ multiplex PCR was used to amplify TCRB sequences from cDNA, generating 87-bp fragments that spanned the CDR3 region. Sequencing of the amplicons was performed on the Illumina HiSeq platform. The study's processing was this. PCR bias was computationally corrected using synthetic template baselines, reads within Hamming distance 2 were collapsed, and singletons that could not be merged were discarded. Reads were aligned against IMGT so that V, D and J genes, CDR3 length and insertions or deletions at six rearrangement sites could be assigned. Within each subset, clonotype counts were normalized to the number of sorted cells before true diversity and Gini coefficients were calculated with the tcR R package. The overlap coefficient, calculated on TCRB nucleotide sequences, was used to quantify repertoire sharing. The source is immuneACCESS, and TCRdb retained only in-frame sequences with V and J called. Part of the clones is not carried over; for the studies checked, unresolved V genes explain less than half of this, and the remainder is unexplained. V and J calls and clone size come straight from that table; D and trimming were deduced from the DNA. The sample profile shows over 150,000 clones; under 9.5% of them were found once. The ten largest account for almost 0.65% of the sample.

The data stem from a study of beta chain features in type 1 diabetes (dated by TCRdb to 2016 to 2018). Regarding the research as a whole: Patients and healthy donors did not differ in mean age, gender distribution, total cell number or subset yield. Across all samples, fewer than 130 million sorted cells were examined, and cell number per subset correlated strongly with RNA yield. The study compared TCRB repertoires of sorted circulating CD4+ T cell subsets between recently diagnosed type 1 diabetes patients and matched healthy donors. Whereas all 30 or so donors provided naive and central memory subsets, regulatory and stem cell-like memory subsets were isolated from just 8 patients and roughly eight healthy donors.

What the research found in general, with its limitations: Fewer insertions and more nucleotide deletions at VDJ recombination sites were observed in patients with type 1 diabetes, implying thymic rearrangement abnormalities. The naive, central memory and regulatory TCRB repertoires appeared to resemble one another more closely among patients than among healthy donors. HLA sub-analyses involved small numbers of individuals, so any influence of HLA type on TCRB rearrangement remained unresolved. Because cDNA rather than genomic DNA was sequenced, highly expressing activated cells could have been over-represented, although no difference in activation and CD3 levels was found between groups. Shorter templates might have been favored by PCR, but patient and control samples were amplified and corrected together, so both groups would have been affected equally by any skew. In all four CD4+ subsets, TCRB CDR3 length was moderately but significantly shorter in type 1 diabetes patients.

Each donor gave one peripheral blood draw, roughly 0.12 L on average, collected into heparinised tubes. Naive, central memory, regulatory and stem cell-like memory CD4+ T cells were sorted on a BD FACSAria II using a panel including CD45RO, CCR7, CD25, CD127, CD95 and CD27. Purity was above 98% for every sorted population. PBMCs were separated immediately by Lymphoprep density gradient centrifugation and were stained directly, without being cultured. To minimize batch effects, samples were stained and sorted in pairs, one healthy donor with one patient per experiment. In this chain, TRBV7-2 is recombined with TRBJ2-7, and TRBD1 may be the D gene, going by 6 matching bases. The sequencing input was central memory CD4+ T cells from blood. This TCR was recovered from a man aged 18 to 35 in good health. CDR3 region: CASSAQQGPGEQYF. The base sequence is TGTGCCAGCAGCGCCCAACAGGGCCCCGGCGAGCAGTACTTC. Beyond the CDR3, the reference TRBV7-2 and TRBJ2-7 genes provide the residues; the full variable domain reads: GAGVSQSPSNKVTEKGKDVELRCDPISGHTALYWYRQSLGQGLEFLIYFQGNSAPDKSGLPSDRFSAERTGGSVSTLTIQRTQQEDSAVYLCASSAQQGPGEQYFGPGTRLTVT.